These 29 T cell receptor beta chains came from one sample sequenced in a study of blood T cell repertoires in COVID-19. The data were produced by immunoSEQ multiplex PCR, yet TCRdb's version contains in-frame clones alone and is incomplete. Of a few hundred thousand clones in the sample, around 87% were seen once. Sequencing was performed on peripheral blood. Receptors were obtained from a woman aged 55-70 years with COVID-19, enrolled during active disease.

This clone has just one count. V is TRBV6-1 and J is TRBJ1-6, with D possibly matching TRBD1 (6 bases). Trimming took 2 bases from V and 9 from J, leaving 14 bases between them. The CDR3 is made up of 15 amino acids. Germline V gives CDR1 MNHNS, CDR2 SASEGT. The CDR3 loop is CASSELRPGASPLHF. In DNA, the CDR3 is TGTGCCAGCAGTGAATTGAGGCCAGGGGCTTCACCCCTCCACTTT.

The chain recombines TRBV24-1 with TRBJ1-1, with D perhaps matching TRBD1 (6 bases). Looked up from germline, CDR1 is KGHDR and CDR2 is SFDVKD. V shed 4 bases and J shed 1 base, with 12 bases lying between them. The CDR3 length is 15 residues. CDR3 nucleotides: TGTGCCACCAGTGAGGGCAGGGGCGAGAACACTGAAGCTTTCTTT. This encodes CATSEGRGENTEAFF.

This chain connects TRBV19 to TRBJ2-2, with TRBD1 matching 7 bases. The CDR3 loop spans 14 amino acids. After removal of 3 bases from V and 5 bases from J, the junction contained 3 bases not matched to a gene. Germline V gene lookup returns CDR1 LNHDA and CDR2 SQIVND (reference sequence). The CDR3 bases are TGTGCCAGTAGTATCGTACAGGGGACCGGGGAGCTGTTTTTT. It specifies CASSIVQGTGELFF.

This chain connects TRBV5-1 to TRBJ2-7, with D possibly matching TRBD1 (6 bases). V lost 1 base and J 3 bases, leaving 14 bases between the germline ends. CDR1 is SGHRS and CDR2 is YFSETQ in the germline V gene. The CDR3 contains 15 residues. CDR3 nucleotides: TGCGCCAGCAGCTTGACCACAGGGAACGGCTACGAGCAGTACTTC. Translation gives CASSLTTGNGYEQYF.

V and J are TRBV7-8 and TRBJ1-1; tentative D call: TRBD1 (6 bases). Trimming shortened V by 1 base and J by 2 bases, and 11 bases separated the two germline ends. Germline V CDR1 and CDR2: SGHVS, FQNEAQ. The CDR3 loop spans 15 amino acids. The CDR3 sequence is CASSLEWTANTEAFF. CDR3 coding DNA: TGTGCCAGCAGCTTAGAGTGGACAGCCAACACTGAAGCTTTCTTT.

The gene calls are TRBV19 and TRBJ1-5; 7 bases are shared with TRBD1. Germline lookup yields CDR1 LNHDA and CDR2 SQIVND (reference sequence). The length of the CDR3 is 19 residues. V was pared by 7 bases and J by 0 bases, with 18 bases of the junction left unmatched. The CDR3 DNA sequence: TGTGCCAGTAAAGGTCTGGGACTTGGTACAGGGGATAGCAATCAGCCCCAGCATTTT. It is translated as CASKGLGLGTGDSNQPQHF.

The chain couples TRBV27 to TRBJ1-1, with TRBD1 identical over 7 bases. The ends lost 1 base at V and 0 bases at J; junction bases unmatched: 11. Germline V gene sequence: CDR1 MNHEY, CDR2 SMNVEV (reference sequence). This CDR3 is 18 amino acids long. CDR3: CASSLFAYGDRMNTEAFF. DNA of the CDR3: TGTGCCAGCAGTTTATTTGCATATGGGGACAGAATGAACACTGAAGCTTTCTTT.

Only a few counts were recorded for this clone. Here the CDR3 DNA reads TGTGCCAGCAGCTCCCCCCCCGGCGGACAGGGAGGCTATGGCTACACCTTC. Encoded protein: CASSSPPGGQGGYGYTF. The chain joins TRBV5-4 to TRBJ1-2, with TRBD1 identical over 8 bases. There are 17 residues in the CDR3. Germline lookup yields CDR1 SGHNT and CDR2 YYREEE (reference sequence). Trimming took 3 bases from V and 4 from J; bases not matched to a gene: 14.

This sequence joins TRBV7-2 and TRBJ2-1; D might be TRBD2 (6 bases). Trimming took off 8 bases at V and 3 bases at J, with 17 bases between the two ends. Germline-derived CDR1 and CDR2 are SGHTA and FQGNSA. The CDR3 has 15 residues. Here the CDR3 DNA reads TGTGCCAGCGTATCGGGGCTAGCGTTCTACAATGAGCAGTTCTTC. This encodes CASVSGLAFYNEQFF.

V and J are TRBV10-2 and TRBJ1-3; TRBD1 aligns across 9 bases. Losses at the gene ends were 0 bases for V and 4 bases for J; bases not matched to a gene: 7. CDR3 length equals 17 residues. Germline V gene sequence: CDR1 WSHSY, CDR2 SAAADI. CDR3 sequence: CASSESGTGSLGNTIYF. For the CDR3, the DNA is TGCGCCAGCAGTGAGTCCGGGACAGGGAGCTTGGGAAACACCATATATTTT.

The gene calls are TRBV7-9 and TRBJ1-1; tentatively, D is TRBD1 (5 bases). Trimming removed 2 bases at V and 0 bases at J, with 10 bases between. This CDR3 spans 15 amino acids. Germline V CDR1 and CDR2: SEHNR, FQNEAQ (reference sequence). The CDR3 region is CASSLRTGVNTEAFF. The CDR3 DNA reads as TGTGCCAGCAGCTTAAGGACGGGGGTGAACACTGAAGCTTTCTTT.

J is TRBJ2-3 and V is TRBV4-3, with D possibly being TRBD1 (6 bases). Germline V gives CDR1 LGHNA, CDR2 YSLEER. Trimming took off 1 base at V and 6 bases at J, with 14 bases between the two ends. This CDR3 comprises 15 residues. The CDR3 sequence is CASSQVPGAGDTQYF. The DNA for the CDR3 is TGCGCCAGCAGCCAAGTCCCAGGGGCGGGCGATACGCAGTATTTT.

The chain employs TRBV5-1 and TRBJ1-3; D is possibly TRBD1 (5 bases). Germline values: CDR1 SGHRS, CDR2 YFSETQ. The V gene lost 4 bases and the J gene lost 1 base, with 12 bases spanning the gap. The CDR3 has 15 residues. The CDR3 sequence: CASSITQESGNTIYF. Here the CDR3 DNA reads TGCGCCAGCAGCATCACACAGGAGTCTGGAAACACCATATATTTT. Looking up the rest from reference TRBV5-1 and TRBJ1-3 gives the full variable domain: KAGVTQTPRYLIKTRGQQVTLSCSPISGHRSVSWYQQTPGQGLQFLFEYFSETQRNKGNFPGRFSGRQFSNSRSEMNVSTLELGDSALYLCASSITQESGNTIYFGEGSWLTVV.

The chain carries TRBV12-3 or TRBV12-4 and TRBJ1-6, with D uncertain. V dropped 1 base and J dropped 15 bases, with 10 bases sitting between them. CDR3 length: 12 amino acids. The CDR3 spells CASSLGGPHLHF. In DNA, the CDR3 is TGTGCCAGCAGTTTAGGCGGGCCCCACCTCCACTTT.

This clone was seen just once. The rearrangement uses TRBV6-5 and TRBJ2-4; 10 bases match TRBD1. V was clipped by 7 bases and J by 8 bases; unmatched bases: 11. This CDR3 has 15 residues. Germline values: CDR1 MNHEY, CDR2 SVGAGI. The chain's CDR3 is CASNPTGGLVDIQYF. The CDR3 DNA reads TGTGCCAGCAATCCGACAGGGGGCTTAGTAGACATTCAGTACTTC.

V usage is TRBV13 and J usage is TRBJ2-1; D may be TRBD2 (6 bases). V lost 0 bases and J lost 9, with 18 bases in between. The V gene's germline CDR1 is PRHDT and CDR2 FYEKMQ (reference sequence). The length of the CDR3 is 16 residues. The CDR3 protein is CASSLGSRQPGGEQFF. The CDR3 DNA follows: TGTGCCAGCAGCTTAGGGTCCCGACAGCCCGGGGGTGAGCAGTTCTTC.

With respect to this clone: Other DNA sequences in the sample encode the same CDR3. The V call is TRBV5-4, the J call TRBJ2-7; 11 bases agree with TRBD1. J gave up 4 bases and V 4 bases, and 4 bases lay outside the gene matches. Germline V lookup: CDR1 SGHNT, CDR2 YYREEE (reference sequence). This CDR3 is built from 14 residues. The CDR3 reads CASSPDRGPYEQYF. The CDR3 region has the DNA TGTGCCAGCAGCCCGGACAGGGGGCCGTACGAGCAGTACTTC. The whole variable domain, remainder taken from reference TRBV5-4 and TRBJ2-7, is ETGVTQSPTHLIKTRGQQVTLRCSSQSGHNTVSWYQQALGQGPQFIFQYYREEENGRGNFPPRFSGLQFPNYSSELNVNALELDDSALYLCASSPDRGPYEQYFGPGTRLTVT.

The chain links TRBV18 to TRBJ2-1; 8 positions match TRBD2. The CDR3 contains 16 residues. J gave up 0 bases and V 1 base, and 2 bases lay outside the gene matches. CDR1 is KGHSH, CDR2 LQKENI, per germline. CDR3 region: CASSPQAGASYNEQFF. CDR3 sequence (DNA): TGTGCCAGCTCACCACAAGCGGGGGCCTCCTACAATGAGCAGTTCTTC. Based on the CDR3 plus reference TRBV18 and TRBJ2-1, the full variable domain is NAGVMQNPRHLVRRRGQEARLRCSPMKGHSHVYWYRQLPEEGLKFMVYLQKENIIDESGMPKERFSAEFPKEGPSILRIQQVVRGDSAAYFCASSPQAGASYNEQFFGPGTRLTVL.

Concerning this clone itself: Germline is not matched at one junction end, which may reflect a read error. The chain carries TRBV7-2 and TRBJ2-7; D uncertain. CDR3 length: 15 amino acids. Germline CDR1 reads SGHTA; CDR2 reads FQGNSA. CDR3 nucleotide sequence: TGTGCCAGCAGCTTACAATCCTCAGTTCTCTACGAGCGGTACTTC. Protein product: CASSLQSSVLYERYF.

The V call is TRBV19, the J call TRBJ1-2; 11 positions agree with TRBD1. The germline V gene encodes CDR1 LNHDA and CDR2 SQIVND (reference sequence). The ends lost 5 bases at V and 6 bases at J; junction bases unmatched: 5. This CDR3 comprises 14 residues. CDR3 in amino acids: CASSGTGGENGYTF. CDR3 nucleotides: TGTGCCAGTAGTGGGACAGGGGGAGAAAATGGCTACACCTTC.

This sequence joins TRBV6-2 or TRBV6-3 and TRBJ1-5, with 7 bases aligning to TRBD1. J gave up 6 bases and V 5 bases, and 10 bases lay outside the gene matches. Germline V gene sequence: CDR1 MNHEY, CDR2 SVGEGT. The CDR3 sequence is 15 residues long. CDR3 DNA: TGTGCCAGCAGTACATACAGGGGCCGGAGTCAGCCCCAGCATTTT. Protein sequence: CASSTYRGRSQPQHF.

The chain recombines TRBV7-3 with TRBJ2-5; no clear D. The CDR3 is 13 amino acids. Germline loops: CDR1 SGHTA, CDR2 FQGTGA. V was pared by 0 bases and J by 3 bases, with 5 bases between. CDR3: CASSLTSEETQYF. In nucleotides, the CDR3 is TGTGCCAGCAGCTTAACGAGTGAAGAGACCCAGTACTTC.

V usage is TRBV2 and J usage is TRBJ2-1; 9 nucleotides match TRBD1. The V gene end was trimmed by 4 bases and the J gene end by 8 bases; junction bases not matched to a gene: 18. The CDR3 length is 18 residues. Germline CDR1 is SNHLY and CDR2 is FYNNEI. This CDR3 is CASSVTGGVSPMGDEQFF. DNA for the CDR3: TGTGCCAGCAGTGTAACAGGGGGCGTGAGTCCCATGGGGGATGAGCAGTTCTTC.

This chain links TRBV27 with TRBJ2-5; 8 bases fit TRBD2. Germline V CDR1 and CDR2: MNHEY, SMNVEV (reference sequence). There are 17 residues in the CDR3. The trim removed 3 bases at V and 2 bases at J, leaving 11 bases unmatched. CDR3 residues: CASSLWRSGGLQETQYF. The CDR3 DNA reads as TGTGCCAGCAGTTTGTGGAGGAGCGGGGGACTTCAAGAGACCCAGTACTTC.

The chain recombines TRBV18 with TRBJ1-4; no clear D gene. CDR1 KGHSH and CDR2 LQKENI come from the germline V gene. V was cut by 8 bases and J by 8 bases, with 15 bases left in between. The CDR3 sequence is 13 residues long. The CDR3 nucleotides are TGTGCCAGCACTTTCGGAGTTAAGGAAAAACTGTTTTTT. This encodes CASTFGVKEKLFF. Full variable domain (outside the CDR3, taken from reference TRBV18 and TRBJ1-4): NAGVMQNPRHLVRRRGQEARLRCSPMKGHSHVYWYRQLPEEGLKFMVYLQKENIIDESGMPKERFSAEFPKEGPSILRIQQVVRGDSAAYFCASTFGVKEKLFFGSGTQLSVL.

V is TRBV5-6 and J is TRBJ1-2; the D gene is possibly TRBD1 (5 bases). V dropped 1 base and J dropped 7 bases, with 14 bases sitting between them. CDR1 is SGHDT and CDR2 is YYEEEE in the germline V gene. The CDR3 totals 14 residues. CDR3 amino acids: CASSLSPGMLGYTF. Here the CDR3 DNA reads TGTGCCAGCAGCTTGAGCCCAGGGATGCTTGGCTACACCTTC.

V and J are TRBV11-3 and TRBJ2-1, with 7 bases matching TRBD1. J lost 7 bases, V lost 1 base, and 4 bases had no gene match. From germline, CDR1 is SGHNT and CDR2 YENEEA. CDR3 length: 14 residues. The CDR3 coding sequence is TGTGCCAGCAGCTTAGTAGGCAGGGGGAATGAGCAGTTCTTC. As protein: CASSLVGRGNEQFF.

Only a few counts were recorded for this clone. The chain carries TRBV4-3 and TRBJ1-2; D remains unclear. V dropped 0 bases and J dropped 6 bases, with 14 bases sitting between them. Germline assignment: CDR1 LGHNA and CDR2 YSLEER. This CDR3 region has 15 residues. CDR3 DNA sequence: TGCGCCAGCAGCCAAGATCGCGGAGGGTTGGATGGCTACACCTTC. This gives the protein CASSQDRGGLDGYTF.

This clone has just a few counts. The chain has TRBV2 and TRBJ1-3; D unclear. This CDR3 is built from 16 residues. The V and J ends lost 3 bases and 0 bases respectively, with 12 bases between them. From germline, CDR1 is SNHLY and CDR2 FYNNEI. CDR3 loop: CASSDPFTRSGNTIYF. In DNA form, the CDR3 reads TGTGCCAGCAGTGATCCCTTTACACGCTCTGGAAACACCATATATTTT.